This T cell receptor beta chain was documented in a study of a mutant IDH1 vaccine in newly diagnosed glioma (dated by TCRdb to the early 2020s). Describing the broader study: Vaccination started 4-6 weeks after radiotherapy alone, or was given together with temozolomide cycles in the groups whose treatment included chemotherapy. For exploratory analyses, about two dozen treated patients had longitudinal TCRB deep sequencing done wherever samples were available. Peripheral blood was drawn at six visits: V03 (baseline), V05, V07, V10, V12 and V13. The approximately 33 treated patients were roughly 62% male and about 38% female, with a mean age of 40.4 years. Prior to enrollment, patients had been given standard therapy consisting of radiotherapy alone, temozolomide alone, or radiochemotherapy with temozolomide, with the combination given to most patients. The week-35 safety follow-up took place at visit V12, and the week-47 end of study took place at visit V13. The paper as a whole reports these results and caveats: Pseudoprogression appeared unrelated to alterations in the top peripheral T cell clonotypes detected by TCRB sequencing. Immune responses induced by the vaccine were seen in around 93% of patients across multiple MHC alleles. It was noted by the authors that analyses of patient blood samples could not be reproduced owing to sample limitations. Availability determined which PBMC samples were chosen for TCRB deep sequencing.

About this clone: Its recognized antigen is unknown. The sample holds no much larger clone one base away, and base qualities are not on file.

In light of the paper, this sample's time point label describes: week 35, safety follow-up. Each vaccine dose, consisting of 300 ug of a 20-mer mutant IDH1 peptide in Montanide, was administered subcutaneously with topical imiquimod. Across visits V03 through V10, patients got a total of eight vaccinations, given in weeks 1, 3, 5, 7, 11, 15, 19 and 23. Donors had newly diagnosed WHO grade 3 or 4 IDH1-mutant astrocytomas with loss of nuclear ATRX. The samples were drawn from NOA16, a multicentre, single-arm, open-label phase I trial in Germany that tested a mutant IDH1 peptide vaccine in humans for the first time. The DNeasy Blood and Tissue Kit was used to extract genomic DNA from EDTA blood for TCRB sequencing. The V and J ends are trimmed by 3 bases and 1 base, leaving 2 bases between them. CDR1 and CDR2 (SEHNR, FQNEAQ) derive from the germline V gene (reference sequence). CDR3 length: 12 amino acids, cysteine to phenylalanine. Here the CDR3 DNA is all that survives: 36 bases in frame from base 1.

Preparation of the library involved the immunoSEQ multiplex PCR assay. Rearranged TCR beta chain sequences were amplified using the hsTCRB Kit according to the manufacturer's protocol. TCRB libraries were sequenced on an Illumina MiSeq. The authors' pipeline ran thus. The proprietary platform of the kit vendor was used for demultiplexing, trimming and gene mapping. TCRdb carries this immuneACCESS record with in-frame sequences only. Its versions omit some clonotypes, under half of them owing to an unresolved V gene in the studies checked, with the rest unexplained. V and J calls and clone size follow that table, whereas D and trimming were derived from the DNA. The sample table holds about 33,000 clones, of which about 82% were seen once. Of the sample, approximately 2.9% is held by the ten largest clones.

This sequence originates from a middle-aged man with glioma. Some clones in this sample may be carry-over from other donors' samples. The rearranged segments are TRBV7-9 and TRBJ2-3; the D segment cannot be called with confidence. This specimen was PBMCs, taken from a glioma patient whose treatment included an IDH1 peptide vaccine. CDR3 reads: CASSLGTDTQYF. The nucleotides are TGTGCCAGCAGCTTGGGCACAGATACGCAGTATTTT.